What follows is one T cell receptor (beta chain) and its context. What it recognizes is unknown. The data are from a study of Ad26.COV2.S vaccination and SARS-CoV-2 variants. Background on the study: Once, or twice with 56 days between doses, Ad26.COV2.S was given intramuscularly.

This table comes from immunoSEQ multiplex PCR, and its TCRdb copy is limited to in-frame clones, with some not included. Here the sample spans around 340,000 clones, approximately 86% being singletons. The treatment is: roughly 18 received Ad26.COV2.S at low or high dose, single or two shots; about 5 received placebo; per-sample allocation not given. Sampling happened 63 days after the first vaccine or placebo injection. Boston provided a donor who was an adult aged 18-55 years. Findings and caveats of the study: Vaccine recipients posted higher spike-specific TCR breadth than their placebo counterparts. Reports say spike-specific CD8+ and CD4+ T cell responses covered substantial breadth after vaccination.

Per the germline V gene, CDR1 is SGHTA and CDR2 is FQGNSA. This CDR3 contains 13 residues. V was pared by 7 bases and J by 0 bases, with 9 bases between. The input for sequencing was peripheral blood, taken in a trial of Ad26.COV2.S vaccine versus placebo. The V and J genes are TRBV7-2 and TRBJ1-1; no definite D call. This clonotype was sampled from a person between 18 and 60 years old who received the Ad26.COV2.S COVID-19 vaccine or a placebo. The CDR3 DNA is TGTGCCAGCACCCCTTTAATGAACACTGAAGCTTTCTTT. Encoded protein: CASTPLMNTEAFF.